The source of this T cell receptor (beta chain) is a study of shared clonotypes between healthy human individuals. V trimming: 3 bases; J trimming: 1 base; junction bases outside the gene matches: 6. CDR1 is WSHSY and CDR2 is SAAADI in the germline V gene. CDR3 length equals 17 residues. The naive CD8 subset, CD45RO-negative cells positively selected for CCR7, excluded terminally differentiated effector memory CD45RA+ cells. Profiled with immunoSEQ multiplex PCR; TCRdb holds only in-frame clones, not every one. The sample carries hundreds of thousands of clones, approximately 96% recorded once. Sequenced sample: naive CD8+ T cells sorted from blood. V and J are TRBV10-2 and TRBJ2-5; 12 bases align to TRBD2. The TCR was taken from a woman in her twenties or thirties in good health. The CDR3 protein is CASSDLAGGPGQETQYF. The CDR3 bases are TGCGCCAGCAGTGACCTAGCGGGAGGGCCTGGCCAAGAGACCCAGTACTTC.